These 25 T cell receptor beta chains originate from one sample sequenced in a study of PD-L1 blockade in urothelial cancer. The assay was immunoSEQ multiplex PCR, and TCRdb's table has in-frame clones only and misses some. The table shows approximately 79,000 clones, with about 82% occurring only once. Time point denoted: pretreatment peripheral blood. Source: PBMCs, taken around atezolizumab (anti-PD-L1) treatment. These receptors were collected from a man aged 35 to 55 with urothelial cancer.

This chain joins TRBV5-1 and TRBJ2-5; 9 positions agree with TRBD2. CDR1 is SGHRS and CDR2 is YFSETQ in the germline V gene. V trimming: 4 bases; J trimming: 5 bases; junction bases outside the gene matches: 12. The CDR3 sequence is 16 residues long. CDR3 region: CASSLSYSGSVETQYF. As DNA, the CDR3 is TGCGCCAGCAGCCTGAGTTATAGCGGGAGTGTGGAGACCCAGTACTTC.

The J gene is TRBJ1-1, the V gene TRBV5-1, with TRBD1 as a possible D gene (5 bases). The germline CDR1 and CDR2 sequences are SGHRS and YFSETQ. This CDR3 contains 14 residues. Trimming stripped 0 bases from V and 3 bases from J, with 9 bases between. Written as DNA, the CDR3 is TGCGCCAGCAGCTTGGAGTCAGGGTACACTGAAGCTTTCTTT. Translation: CASSLESGYTEAFF.

The chain recombines TRBV14 with TRBJ2-3, with D unclear. The CDR3 is 17 amino acids. V lost 4 bases, J lost 2 bases, and 19 bases lay in between. Germline values: CDR1 SGHDN, CDR2 FVKESK. CDR3 DNA: TGTGCCAGCAGCCCCCCTCGGGTAGCACCACTCACAGATACGCAGTATTTT. It specifies CASSPPRVAPLTDTQYF.

The chain is built from TRBV7-6 and TRBJ1-5; 8 bases line up with TRBD1. Germline V gene sequence: CDR1 SGHVS, CDR2 FNYEAQ. V was pared by 1 base and J by 2 bases, with 13 bases of the junction left unmatched. This CDR3 is built from 19 residues. The CDR3 DNA is TGTGCCAGCAGCTTAGTCCCCTCCAACAACAGGGGGGGCAATCAGCCCCAGCATTTT. Translated, it gives CASSLVPSNNRGGNQPQHF.

The chain has TRBV6-5 and TRBJ2-1; 8 bases are shared with TRBD2. V lost 5 bases, J lost 7 bases, and 7 bases stayed unmatched. CDR1 and CDR2 from the germline V gene are MNHEY and SVGAGI. This CDR3 spans 14 amino acids. The CDR3 DNA is TGTGCCAGCAGTCTACGAGCGGGAGTTAATGAGCAGTTCTTC. This gives the protein CASSLRAGVNEQFF.

V and J are TRBV10-3 and TRBJ2-1, with 7 bases lining up with TRBD1. CDR3 length: 14 residues. V was clipped by 2 bases and J by 5 bases; unmatched bases: 3. The germline V gene has CDR1 ENHRY and CDR2 SYGVKD. The CDR3, as DNA: TGTGCCATCAGTGAGAGGGACAGTAACAATGAGCAGTTCTTC. It translates to CAISERDSNNEQFF.

DNA of the CDR3: TGTGCCAGCAGTGCATCCGGGACAGGGGACTATGGCTACACCTTC. Protein product: CASSASGTGDYGYTF. The chain is built from TRBV6-1 and TRBJ1-2; the match to TRBD1 covers 10 bases. The CDR3 spans 15 residues. Trimming removed 4 bases from V and 3 bases from J; junction bases left unmatched: 5. Germline V gives CDR1 MNHNS, CDR2 SASEGT.

V usage is TRBV15 and J usage is TRBJ2-7, with TRBD2 matching over 11 bases. Per germline, CDR1 LNHNV and CDR2 YYDKDF (reference sequence). J gave up 5 bases and V 0 bases, and 6 bases lay outside the gene matches. The CDR3 covers 16 residues. The CDR3 sequence is CATSRDLGTSGDEQYF. CDR3 in DNA: TGTGCCACCAGCAGAGATCTGGGGACTAGCGGAGACGAGCAGTACTTC.

The V call is TRBV2, the J call TRBJ1-3; TRBD1 matches 7 bases. This CDR3 is 16 amino acids long. Germline V gene sequence: CDR1 SNHLY, CDR2 FYNNEI. The junction had 9 bases not matched to a gene; V was cut back by 7 bases and J by 0 bases. CDR3 loop: CASNGDREHSGNTIYF. CDR3 bases: TGTGCCAGCAACGGCGACAGGGAGCACTCTGGAAACACCATATATTTT.

This chain links TRBV6-5 with TRBJ2-3; 7 positions agree with TRBD2. This CDR3 comprises 15 residues. The trim removed 8 bases at V and 1 base at J, leaving 9 bases unmatched. Per germline, CDR1 MNHEY and CDR2 SVGAGI. This chain's CDR3 is CASARGVPGTDTQYF. The DNA of the CDR3 is TGTGCCAGCGCCCGGGGGGTACCTGGCACAGATACGCAGTATTTT.

This chain uses TRBV19 with TRBJ2-5; 8 bases are a match to TRBD1. Germline trimming cut 5 bases from V and 7 bases from J; bases unmatched to any gene: 9. The CDR3 totals 14 residues. Per germline, CDR1 LNHDA and CDR2 SQIVND (reference sequence). CDR3 sequence reads: CASSAPRGRGTQYF. In nucleotides, the CDR3 is TGTGCCAGTAGTGCCCCCAGGGGGCGCGGGACCCAGTACTTC.

This sequence joins TRBV5-4 and TRBJ2-2; 14 bases are shared with TRBD2. Germline trimming cut 3 bases from V and 0 bases from J; bases unmatched to any gene: 4. The CDR3 extends over 18 amino acids. Per the germline V gene, CDR1 is SGHNT and CDR2 is YYREEE (reference sequence). CDR3 sequence: CASSYPGLAGANTGELFF. CDR3 sequence (DNA): TGTGCCAGCAGCTACCCGGGACTAGCGGGAGCGAACACCGGGGAGCTGTTTTTT.

V usage is TRBV6-1 and J usage is TRBJ2-7; 7 nucleotides match TRBD1. V trimming: 4 bases; J trimming: 4 bases; junction bases outside the gene matches: 10. The CDR3 consists of 15 residues. CDR1 and CDR2 from the germline V gene are MNHNS and SASEGT. CDR3 nucleotide sequence: TGTGCCAGCAGTGTTACCGGGACAGCGATTTACGAGCAGTACTTC. Protein: CASSVTGTAIYEQYF.

This rearrangement joins TRBV13 to TRBJ2-7; TRBD2 aligns across 8 bases. Per germline, CDR1 PRHDT and CDR2 FYEKMQ (reference sequence). This CDR3 region has 16 residues. V dropped 6 bases and J dropped 2; count of bases not matched to a gene: 12. CDR3 sequence: CASSYLSGSSPYEQYF. The CDR3 bases are TGTGCCAGCAGTTACCTAAGCGGGAGTAGTCCCTACGAGCAGTACTTC. Full variable domain (missing parts from reference TRBV13 and TRBJ2-7): AAGVIQSPRHLIKEKRETATLKCYPIPRHDTVYWYQQGPGQDPQFLISFYEKMQSDKGSIPDRFSAQQFSDYHSELNMSSLELGDSALYFCASSYLSGSSPYEQYFGPGTRLTVT.

DNA for the CDR3: TGTGCCAGCAGCTTAGTACAGGGAAGCAATCAGCCCCAGCATTTT. Translating gives CASSLVQGSNQPQHF. V usage is TRBV7-2 and J usage is TRBJ1-5, with D tentatively TRBD1 (6 bases). Germline V gives CDR1 SGHTA, CDR2 FQGNSA. This CDR3 is 15 amino acids long. The V gene lost 1 base and the J gene lost 1 base, with 8 bases spanning the gap.

This clone is judged medium-sized. This chain connects TRBV6-1 to TRBJ1-1; D might be TRBD1 (5 bases). Deletions cut 6 bases from V and 8 bases from J, with 13 bases between. CDR1 MNHNS and CDR2 SASEGT come from the germline V gene. This CDR3 spans 12 amino acids. CDR3 sequence reads: CASSQYGGEAFF. For the CDR3, the DNA is TGTGCCAGCAGCCAATACGGGGGGGAAGCTTTCTTT.

The chain links TRBV5-1 to TRBJ2-5; maybe TRBD2 (5 bases). Per germline, CDR1 SGHRS and CDR2 YFSETQ. V lost 4 bases and J 5 bases, leaving 15 bases between the germline ends. The CDR3 is 14 amino acids. The CDR3 DNA reads as TGCGCCAGCAGCCCCGGACGGGAAGGGGAGACCCAGTACTTC. It yields the protein CASSPGREGETQYF.

The genes are TRBV29-1 and TRBJ1-2; TRBD1 agrees at 8 bases. V shed 1 base, J shed 8 bases, and the junction held 3 bases outside the gene matches. This CDR3 region has 12 residues. Looked up from germline, CDR1 is SQVTM and CDR2 is ANQGSEA. The CDR3 nucleotides read TGCAGCGTTGAAGCAGGGGGCGACGGCTACACCTTC. Amino acid sequence: CSVEAGGDGYTF.

V is TRBV4-2 and J is TRBJ2-2, with 7 bases matching TRBD1. The CDR3 runs 16 residues. The junction had 7 bases not matched to a gene; V was cut back by 2 bases and J by 4 bases. Germline V gene data show CDR1 as LGHNA and CDR2 as YNFKEQ. The CDR3 DNA follows: TGTGCCAGCAGCCAAAGGGGGCAGGGAAGCACCGGGGAGCTGTTTTTT. It is translated as CASSQRGQGSTGELFF.

The rearrangement joins TRBV6-6 to TRBJ2-6, with unresolved D. The CDR3 consists of 16 residues. V shed 2 bases and J shed 4 bases, with 12 bases lying between them. CDR1 MNHNY and CDR2 SVGAGI come from the germline V gene (reference sequence). CDR3 amino acids: CASSYGPGRGANVLTF. The CDR3 DNA sequence: TGTGCCAGCAGTTACGGTCCGGGTAGAGGGGCCAACGTCCTGACTTTC.

The rearrangement links TRBV7-3 to TRBJ2-3, with 8 bases fitting TRBD1. The CDR3 is 16 amino acids. Germline assignment: CDR1 SGHTA and CDR2 FQGTGA. Losses at the gene ends were 4 bases for V and 5 bases for J; bases not matched to a gene: 11. The CDR3 bases are TGTGCCAGCAGCTGGGGGGCAGGGGGCCGGGGAGATACGCAGTATTTT. Its translation is CASSWGAGGRGDTQYF.

The chain carries TRBV5-1 and TRBJ1-3, with D tentatively TRBD1 (6 bases). The CDR3 has 15 residues. The V end was cut by 4 bases, the J end by 3 bases, with 14 bases between. Germline CDR1 SGHRS, CDR2 YFSETQ. DNA for the CDR3: TGCGCCAGCAGCGCCCAGGGGAACGGTGGAAACACCATATATTTT. Translating gives CASSAQGNGGNTIYF.

The chain couples TRBV29-1 to TRBJ2-5, with 8 bases that match TRBD2. The junction had 4 bases not matched to a gene; V was cut back by 4 bases and J by 3 bases. This CDR3 is built from 13 residues. Germline V CDR1 and CDR2: SQVTM, ANQGSEA. The CDR3 sequence: CSVAGLAEETQYF. Written as DNA, the CDR3 is TGCAGCGTTGCCGGACTAGCAGAAGAGACCCAGTACTTC.

This chain joins TRBV5-1 and TRBJ2-5; no firm D call. Per the germline V gene, CDR1 is SGHRS and CDR2 is YFSETQ. Deletions cut 6 bases from V and 5 bases from J, with 5 bases between. The CDR3 covers 10 residues. CDR3 protein: CASTNETQYF. CDR3 DNA: TGCGCCAGCACTAACGAGACCCAGTACTTC.

V is TRBV2 and J is TRBJ1-1, with D maybe TRBD1 (6 bases). The CDR3 is 14 residues long. Germline V gene data show CDR1 as SNHLY and CDR2 as FYNNEI. V lost 8 bases and J lost 11, with 24 bases in between. CDR3: CASLTDTSARGAFF. CDR3 DNA sequence: TGTGCCAGCTTGACCGATACGTCAGCAAGGGGGGCTTTCTTT.